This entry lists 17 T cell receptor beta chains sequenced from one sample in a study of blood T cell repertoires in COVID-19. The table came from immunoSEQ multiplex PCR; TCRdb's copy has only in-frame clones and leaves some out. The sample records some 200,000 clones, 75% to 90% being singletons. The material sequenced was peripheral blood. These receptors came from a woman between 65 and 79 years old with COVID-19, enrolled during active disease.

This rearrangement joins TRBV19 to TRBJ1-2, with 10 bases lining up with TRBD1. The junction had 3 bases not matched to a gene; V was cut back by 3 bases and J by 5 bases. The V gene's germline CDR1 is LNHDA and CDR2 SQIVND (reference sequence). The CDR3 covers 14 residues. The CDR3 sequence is CASSMDRGSYGYTF. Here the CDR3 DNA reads TGTGCCAGTAGTATGGACAGGGGGTCTTATGGCTACACCTTC.

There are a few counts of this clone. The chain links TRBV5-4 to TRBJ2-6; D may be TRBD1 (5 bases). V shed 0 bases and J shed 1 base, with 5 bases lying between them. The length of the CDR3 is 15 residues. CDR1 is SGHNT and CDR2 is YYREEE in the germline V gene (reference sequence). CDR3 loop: CASSLDRSGANVLTF. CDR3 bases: TGTGCCAGCAGCTTGGACAGGTCTGGGGCCAACGTCCTGACTTTC.

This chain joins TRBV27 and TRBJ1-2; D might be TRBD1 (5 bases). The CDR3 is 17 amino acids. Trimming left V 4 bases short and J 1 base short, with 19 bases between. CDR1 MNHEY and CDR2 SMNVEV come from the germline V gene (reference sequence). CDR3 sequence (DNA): TGTGCCAGCAGTTCCCTCGAGGGAGGGGCCCTTAACTATGGCTACACCTTC. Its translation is CASSSLEGGALNYGYTF.

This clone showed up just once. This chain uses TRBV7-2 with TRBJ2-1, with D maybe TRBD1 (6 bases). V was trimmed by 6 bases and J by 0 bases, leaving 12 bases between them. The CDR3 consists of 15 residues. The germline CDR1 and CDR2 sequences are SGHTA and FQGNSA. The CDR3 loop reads CASRPDRSSYNEQFF. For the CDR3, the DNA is TGTGCCAGCAGACCCGACAGGAGCTCCTACAATGAGCAGTTCTTC.

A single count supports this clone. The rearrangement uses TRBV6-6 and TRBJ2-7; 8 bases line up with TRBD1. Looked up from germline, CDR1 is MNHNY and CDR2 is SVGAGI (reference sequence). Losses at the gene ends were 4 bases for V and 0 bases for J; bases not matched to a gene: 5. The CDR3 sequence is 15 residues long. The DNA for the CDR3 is TGTGCCAGCAGTTCGGACAGGGAACTCTCCTACGAGCAGTACTTC. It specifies CASSSDRELSYEQYF.

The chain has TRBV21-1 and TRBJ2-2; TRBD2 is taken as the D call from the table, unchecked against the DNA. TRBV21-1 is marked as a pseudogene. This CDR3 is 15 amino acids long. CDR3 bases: TGTGCCAGCAGCAAATTTGGGAGACTAACCGGGGAGCTGTTTTTT. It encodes CASSKFGRLTGELFF.

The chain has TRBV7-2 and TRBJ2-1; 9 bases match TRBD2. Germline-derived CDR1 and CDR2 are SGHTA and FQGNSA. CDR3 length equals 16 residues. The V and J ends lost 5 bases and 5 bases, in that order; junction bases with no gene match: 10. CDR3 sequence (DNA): TGTGCCAGCAGCCCCTATAGCGGGAGAGTCAACAATGAGCAGTTCTTC. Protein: CASSPYSGRVNNEQFF.

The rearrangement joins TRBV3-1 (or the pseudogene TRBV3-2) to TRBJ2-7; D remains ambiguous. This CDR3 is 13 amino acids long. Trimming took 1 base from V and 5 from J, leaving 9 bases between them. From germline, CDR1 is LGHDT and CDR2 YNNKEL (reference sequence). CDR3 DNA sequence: TGTGCCAGCAGCCAAGGAGGCGCAAACGAGCAGTACTTC. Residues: CASSQGGANEQYF.

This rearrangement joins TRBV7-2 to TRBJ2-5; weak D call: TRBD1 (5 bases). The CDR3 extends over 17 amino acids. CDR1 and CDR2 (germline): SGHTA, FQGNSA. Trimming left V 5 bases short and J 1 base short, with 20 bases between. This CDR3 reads CASSPLQGPISQETQYF. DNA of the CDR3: TGTGCCAGCAGCCCGCTTCAGGGTCCCATTTCCCAAGAGACCCAGTACTTC.

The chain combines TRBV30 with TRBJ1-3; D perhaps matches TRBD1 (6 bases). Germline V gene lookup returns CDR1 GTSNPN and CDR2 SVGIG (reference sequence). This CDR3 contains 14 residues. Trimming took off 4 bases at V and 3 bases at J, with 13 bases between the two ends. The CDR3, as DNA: TGTGCCTGGACCAGGGACACTTTTGGAAACACCATATATTTT. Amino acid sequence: CAWTRDTFGNTIYF.

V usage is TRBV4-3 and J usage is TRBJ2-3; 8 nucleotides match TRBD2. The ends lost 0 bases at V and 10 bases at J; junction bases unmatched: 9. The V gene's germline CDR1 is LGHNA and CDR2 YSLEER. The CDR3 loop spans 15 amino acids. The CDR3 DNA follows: TGCGCCAGCAGCCAAGAGAGTAGCGGGGCATTGGCGCAGTATTTT. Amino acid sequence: CASSQESSGALAQYF.

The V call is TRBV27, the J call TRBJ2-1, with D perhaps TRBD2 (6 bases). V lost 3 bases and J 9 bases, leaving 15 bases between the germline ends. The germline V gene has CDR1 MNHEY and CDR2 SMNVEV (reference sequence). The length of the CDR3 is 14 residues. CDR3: CASSFLSPGGEQFF. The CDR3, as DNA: TGTGCCAGCAGTTTCTTAAGCCCCGGGGGTGAGCAGTTCTTC.

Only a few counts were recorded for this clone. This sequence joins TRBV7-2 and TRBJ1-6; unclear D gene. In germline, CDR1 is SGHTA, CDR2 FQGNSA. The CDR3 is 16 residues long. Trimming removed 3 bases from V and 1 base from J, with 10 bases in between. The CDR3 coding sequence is TGTGCCAGCAGCTTCGCCAGCGGGTCCTATAATTCACCCCTCCACTTT. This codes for CASSFASGSYNSPLHF.

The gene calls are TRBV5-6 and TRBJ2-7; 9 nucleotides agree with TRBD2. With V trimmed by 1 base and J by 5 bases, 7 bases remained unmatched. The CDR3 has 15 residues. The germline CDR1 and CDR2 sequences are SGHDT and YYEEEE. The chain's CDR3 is CASSLLAGGPNEQYF. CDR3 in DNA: TGTGCCAGCAGCTTGTTGGCGGGAGGGCCCAACGAGCAGTACTTC.

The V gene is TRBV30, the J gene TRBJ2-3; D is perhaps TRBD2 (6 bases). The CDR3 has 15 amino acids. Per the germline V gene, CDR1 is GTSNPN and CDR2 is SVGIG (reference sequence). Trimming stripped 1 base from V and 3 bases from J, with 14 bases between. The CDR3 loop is CAWSESGSSTDTQYF. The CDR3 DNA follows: TGTGCCTGGAGTGAGTCCGGGAGTAGTACAGATACGCAGTATTTT. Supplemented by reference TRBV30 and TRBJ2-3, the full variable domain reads SQTIHQWPATLVQPVGSPLSLECTVEGTSNPNLYWYRQAAGRGLQLLFYSVGIGQISSEVPQNLSASRPQDRQFILSSKKLLLSDSGFYLCAWSESGSSTDTQYFGPGTRLTVL.

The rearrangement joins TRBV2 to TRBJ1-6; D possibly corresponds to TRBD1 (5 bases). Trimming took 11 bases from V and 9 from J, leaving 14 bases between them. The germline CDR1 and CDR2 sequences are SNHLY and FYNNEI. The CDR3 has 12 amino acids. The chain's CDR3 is CAGGDIGSPLHF. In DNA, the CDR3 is TGTGCCGGGGGGGATATCGGTTCACCCCTCCACTTT.

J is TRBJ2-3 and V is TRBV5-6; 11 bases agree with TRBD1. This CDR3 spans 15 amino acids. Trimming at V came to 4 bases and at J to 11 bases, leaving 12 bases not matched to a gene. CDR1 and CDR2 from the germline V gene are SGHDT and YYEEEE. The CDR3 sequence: CASSRPGQGDYRQYF. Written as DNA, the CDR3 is TGTGCCAGCAGCCGCCCGGGACAGGGGGATTATAGGCAGTATTTT.